The sample holds many counts of the clone carrying this TCR beta chain. Its target is unknown. The data are from a study of CD8 T cells in ankylosing spondylitis. This CDR3 has 14 amino acids. The V gene end was trimmed by 4 bases and the J gene end by 4 bases; junction bases not matched to a gene: 4. Germline CDR1 is DFQATT and CDR2 is SNEGSKA (reference sequence). MiXCR, applied by TCRdb to the 5' RACE reads, yields one record per CDR3 protein. The sample consists of about 130,000 distinct CDR3 sequences, about 6.7% of them appearing once. Overall study findings and caveats: The authors found the disease-linked clones to be CD8+ and relatively rare in peripheral blood. A number of the motif variants had already been described in reactive arthritis synovial fluid and blood. As reported, disease-linked clones showed significant enrichment in matched ankylosing spondylitis synovial fluid.

The J gene is TRBJ2-1, the V gene TRBV20-1; 10 positions match TRBD1. The sample comprised blood, either unsorted or a sorted T cell fraction (not recorded which). The clonotype comes from a female donor with ankylosing spondylitis or in good health (not recorded which). Here the CDR3 reads CSATRTGGYNEQFF. DNA of the CDR3: TGCAGTGCTACGAGGACAGGGGGGTACAATGAGCAGTTCTTC.